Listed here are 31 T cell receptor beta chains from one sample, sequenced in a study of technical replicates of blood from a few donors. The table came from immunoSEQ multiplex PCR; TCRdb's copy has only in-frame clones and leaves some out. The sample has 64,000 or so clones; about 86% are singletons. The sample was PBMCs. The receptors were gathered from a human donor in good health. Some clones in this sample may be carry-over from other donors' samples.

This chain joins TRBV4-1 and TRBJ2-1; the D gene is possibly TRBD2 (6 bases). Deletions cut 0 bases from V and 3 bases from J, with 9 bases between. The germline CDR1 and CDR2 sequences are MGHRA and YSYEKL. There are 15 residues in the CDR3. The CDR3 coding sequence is TGCGCCAGCAGCCAAGATCCCGGGAGCTACAATGAGCAGTTCTTC. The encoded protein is CASSQDPGSYNEQFF.

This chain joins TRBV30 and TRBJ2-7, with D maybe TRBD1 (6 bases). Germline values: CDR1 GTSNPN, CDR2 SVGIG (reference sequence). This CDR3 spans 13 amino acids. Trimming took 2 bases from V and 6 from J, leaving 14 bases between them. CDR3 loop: CAWSYATGSEQYF. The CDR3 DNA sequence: TGTGCCTGGAGTTATGCTACAGGGTCCGAGCAGTACTTC.

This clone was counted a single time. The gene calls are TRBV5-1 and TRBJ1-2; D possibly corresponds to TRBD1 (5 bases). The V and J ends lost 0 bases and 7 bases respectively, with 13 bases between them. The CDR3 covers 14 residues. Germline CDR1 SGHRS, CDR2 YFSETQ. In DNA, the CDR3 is TGCGCCAGCAGCTTGGAGGCGGGACGGAGTGGCTACACCTTC. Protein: CASSLEAGRSGYTF.

CDR3 nucleotides: TGCAGCGTTGAAGGGGCCTTGGGCACAGATACGCAGTATTTT. As protein: CSVEGALGTDTQYF. The chain employs TRBV29-1 and TRBJ2-3; D unresolved. CDR1 and CDR2 from the germline V gene are SQVTM and ANQGSEA. V was cut by 1 base and J by 1 base, with 9 bases left in between. The CDR3 consists of 14 residues.

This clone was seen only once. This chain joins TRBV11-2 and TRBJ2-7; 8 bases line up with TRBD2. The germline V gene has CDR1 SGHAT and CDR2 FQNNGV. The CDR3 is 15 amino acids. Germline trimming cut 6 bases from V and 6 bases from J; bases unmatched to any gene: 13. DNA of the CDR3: TGTGCCAGCAGGCATAGCGGGATAGGCCCCGCCGAGCAGTACTTC. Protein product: CASRHSGIGPAEQYF.

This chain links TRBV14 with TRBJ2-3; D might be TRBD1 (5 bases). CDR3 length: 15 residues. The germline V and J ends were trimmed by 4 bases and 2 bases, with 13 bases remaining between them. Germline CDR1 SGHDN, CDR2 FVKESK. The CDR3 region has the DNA TGTGCCAGCAGCCCGAGGTGGGGCCCCACAGATACGCAGTATTTT. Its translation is CASSPRWGPTDTQYF.

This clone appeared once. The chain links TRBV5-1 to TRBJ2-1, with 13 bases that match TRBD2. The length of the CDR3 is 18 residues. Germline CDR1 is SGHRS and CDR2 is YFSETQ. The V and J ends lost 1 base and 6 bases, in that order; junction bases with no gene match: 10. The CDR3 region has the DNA TGCGCCAGCAGCTTGACTAGCGGGAGGGCCGGGTGGGGCAATGAGCAGTTCTTC. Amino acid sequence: CASSLTSGRAGWGNEQFF.

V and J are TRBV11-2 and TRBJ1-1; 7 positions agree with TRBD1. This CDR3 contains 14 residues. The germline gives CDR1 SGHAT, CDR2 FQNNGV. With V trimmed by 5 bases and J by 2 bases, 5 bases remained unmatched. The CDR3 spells CASSPGTENTEAFF. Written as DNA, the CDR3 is TGTGCCAGCAGCCCAGGGACAGAAAACACTGAAGCTTTCTTT.

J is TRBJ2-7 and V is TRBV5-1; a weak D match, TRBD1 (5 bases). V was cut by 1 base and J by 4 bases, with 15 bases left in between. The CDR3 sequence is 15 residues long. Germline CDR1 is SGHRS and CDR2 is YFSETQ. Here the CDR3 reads CASSLSARGIYEQYF. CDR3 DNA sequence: TGCGCCAGCAGCTTGTCCGCTAGGGGTATATACGAGCAGTACTTC. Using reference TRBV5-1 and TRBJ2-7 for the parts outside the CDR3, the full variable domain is KAGVTQTPRYLIKTRGQQVTLSCSPISGHRSVSWYQQTPGQGLQFLFEYFSETQRNKGNFPGRFSGRQFSNSRSEMNVSTLELGDSALYLCASSLSARGIYEQYFGPGTRLTVT.

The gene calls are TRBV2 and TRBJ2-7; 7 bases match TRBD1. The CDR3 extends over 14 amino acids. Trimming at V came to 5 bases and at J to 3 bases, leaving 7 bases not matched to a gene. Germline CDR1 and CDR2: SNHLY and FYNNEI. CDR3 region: CASSRGQQSYEQYF. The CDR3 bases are TGTGCCAGCAGTAGGGGGCAGCAAAGCTACGAGCAGTACTTC.

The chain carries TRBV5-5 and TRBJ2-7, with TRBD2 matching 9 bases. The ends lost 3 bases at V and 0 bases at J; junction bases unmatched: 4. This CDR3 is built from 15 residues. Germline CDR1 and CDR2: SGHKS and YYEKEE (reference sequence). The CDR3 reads CASSSLAGSSYEQYF. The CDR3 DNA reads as TGTGCCAGCAGCTCCCTAGCGGGAAGCTCCTACGAGCAGTACTTC.

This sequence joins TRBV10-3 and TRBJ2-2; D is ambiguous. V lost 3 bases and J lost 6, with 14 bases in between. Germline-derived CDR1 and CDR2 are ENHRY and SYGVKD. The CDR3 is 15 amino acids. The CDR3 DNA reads TGTGCCATCAGTGACAACTCGAGGTTAGCCGGGGAGCTGTTTTTT. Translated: CAISDNSRLAGELFF.

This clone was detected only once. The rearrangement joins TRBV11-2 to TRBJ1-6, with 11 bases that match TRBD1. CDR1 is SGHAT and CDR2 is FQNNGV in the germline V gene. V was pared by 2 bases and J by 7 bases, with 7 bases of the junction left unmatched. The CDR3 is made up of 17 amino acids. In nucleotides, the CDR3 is TGTGCCAGCAGCTTATATGGGACAGGGGGATACAATTCACCCCTCCACTTT. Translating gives CASSLYGTGGYNSPLHF.

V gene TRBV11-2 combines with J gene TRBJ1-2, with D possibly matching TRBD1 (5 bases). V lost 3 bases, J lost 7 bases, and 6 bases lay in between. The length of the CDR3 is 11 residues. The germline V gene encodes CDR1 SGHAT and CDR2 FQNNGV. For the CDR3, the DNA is TGTGCCAGCAGCTTTGGGGCTGGCTACACCTTC. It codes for CASSFGAGYTF.

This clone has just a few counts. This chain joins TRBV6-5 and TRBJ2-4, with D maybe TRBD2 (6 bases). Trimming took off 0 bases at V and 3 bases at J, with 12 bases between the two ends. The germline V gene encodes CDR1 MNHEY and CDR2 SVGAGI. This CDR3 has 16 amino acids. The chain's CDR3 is CASSYSGGPGKNIQYF. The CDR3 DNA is TGTGCCAGCAGTTACTCCGGAGGGCCGGGCAAAAACATTCAGTACTTC.

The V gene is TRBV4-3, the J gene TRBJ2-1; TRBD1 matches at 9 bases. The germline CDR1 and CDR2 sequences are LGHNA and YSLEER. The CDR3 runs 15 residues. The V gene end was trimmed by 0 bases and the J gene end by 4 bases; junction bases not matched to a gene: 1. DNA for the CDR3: TGCGCCAGCAGCCAAGAGACAGGGGGGTACAATGAGCAGTTCTTC. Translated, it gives CASSQETGGYNEQFF.

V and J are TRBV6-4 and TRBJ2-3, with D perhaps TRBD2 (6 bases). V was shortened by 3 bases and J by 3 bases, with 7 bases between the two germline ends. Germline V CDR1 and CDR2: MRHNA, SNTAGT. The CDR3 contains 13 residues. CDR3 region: CASSERGTDTQYF. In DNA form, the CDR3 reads TGTGCCAGCAGTGAGCGGGGAACAGATACGCAGTATTTT.

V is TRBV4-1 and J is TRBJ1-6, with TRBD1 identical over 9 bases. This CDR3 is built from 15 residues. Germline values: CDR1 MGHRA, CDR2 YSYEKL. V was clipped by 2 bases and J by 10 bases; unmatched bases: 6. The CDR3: CASSQLTGGDSPLHF. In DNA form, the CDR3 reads TGCGCCAGCAGCCAATTAACAGGGGGCGACTCACCCCTCCACTTT.

CDR3 nucleotides: TGTGCCAGCAGCCCCACGGAGTTTTCCGAAGATGGTGTCCAAGAGACCCAGTACTTC. This sequence encodes CASSPTEFSEDGVQETQYF. The V and J genes are TRBV7-2 and TRBJ2-5; D is unclear. With 5 bases removed from V and 1 base from J, the gap between germline ends came to 26 bases. This CDR3 contains 19 residues. Germline loops: CDR1 SGHTA, CDR2 FQGNSA.

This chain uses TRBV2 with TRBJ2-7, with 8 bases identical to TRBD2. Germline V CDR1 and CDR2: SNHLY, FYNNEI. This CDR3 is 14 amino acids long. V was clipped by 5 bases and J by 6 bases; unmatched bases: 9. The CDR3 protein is CASSNPAGDGEQYF. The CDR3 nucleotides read TGTGCCAGCAGTAACCCAGCGGGAGATGGCGAGCAGTACTTC.

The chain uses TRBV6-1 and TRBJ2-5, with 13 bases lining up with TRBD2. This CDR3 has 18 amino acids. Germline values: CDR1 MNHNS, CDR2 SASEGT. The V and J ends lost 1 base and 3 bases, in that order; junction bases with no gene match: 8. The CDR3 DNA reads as TGTGCCAGCAGTGAAGTGACTAGCGGGGGGCCATCCGAAGAGACCCAGTACTTC. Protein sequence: CASSEVTSGGPSEETQYF.

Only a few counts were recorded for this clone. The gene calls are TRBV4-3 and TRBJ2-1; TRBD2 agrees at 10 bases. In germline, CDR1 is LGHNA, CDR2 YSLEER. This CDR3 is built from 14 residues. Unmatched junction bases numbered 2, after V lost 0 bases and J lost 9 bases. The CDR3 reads CASSQEWTSGEQFF. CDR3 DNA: TGCGCCAGCAGCCAAGAATGGACTAGCGGTGAGCAGTTCTTC.

CDR3 loop: CASSKGSLGLHGQFF. CDR3 nucleotide sequence: TGTGCCAGCAGCAAAGGGAGCTTGGGACTACACGGGCAGTTCTTC. V usage is TRBV21-1 and J usage is TRBJ2-1; the D call of TRBD2 is as the table states it, not checked on the DNA. TRBV21-1 has pseudogene status. The length of the CDR3 is 15 residues.

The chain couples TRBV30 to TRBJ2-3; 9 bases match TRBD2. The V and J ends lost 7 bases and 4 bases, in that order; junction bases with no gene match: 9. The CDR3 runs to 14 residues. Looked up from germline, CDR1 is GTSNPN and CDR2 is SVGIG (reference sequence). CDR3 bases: TGTGCCTCCCCCTCAGCGGGAGGTGCAGATACGCAGTATTTT. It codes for CASPSAGGADTQYF.

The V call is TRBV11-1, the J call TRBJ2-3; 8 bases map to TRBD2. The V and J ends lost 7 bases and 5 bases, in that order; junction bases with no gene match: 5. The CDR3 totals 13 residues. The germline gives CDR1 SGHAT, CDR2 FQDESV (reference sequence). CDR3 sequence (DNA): TGTGCCAGCAACGCGGGGGGTCGAGATACGCAGTATTTT. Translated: CASNAGGRDTQYF. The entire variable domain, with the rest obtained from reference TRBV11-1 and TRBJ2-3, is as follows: EAEVAQSPRYKITEKSQAVAFWCDPISGHATLYWYRQILGQGPELLVQFQDESVVDDSQLPKDRFSAERLKGVDSTLKIQPAELGDSAMYLCASNAGGRDTQYFGPGTRLTVL.

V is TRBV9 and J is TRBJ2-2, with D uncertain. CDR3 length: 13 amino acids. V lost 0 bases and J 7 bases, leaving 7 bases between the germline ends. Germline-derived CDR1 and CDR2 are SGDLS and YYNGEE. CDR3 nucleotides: TGTGCCAGCAGCGTAGGGGCAGGCGGGGAGCTGTTTTTT. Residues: CASSVGAGGELFF.

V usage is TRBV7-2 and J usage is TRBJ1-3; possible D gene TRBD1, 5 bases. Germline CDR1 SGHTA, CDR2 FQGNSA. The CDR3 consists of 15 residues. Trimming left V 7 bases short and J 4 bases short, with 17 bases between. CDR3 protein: CASMVSQVSGNTIYF. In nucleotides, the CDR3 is TGTGCCAGCATGGTATCACAGGTCTCAGGAAACACCATATATTTT. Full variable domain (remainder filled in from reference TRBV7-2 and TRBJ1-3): GAGVSQSPSNKVTEKGKDVELRCDPISGHTALYWYRQSLGQGLEFLIYFQGNSAPDKSGLPSDRFSAERTGGSVSTLTIQRTQQEDSAVYLCASMVSQVSGNTIYFGEGSWLTVV.

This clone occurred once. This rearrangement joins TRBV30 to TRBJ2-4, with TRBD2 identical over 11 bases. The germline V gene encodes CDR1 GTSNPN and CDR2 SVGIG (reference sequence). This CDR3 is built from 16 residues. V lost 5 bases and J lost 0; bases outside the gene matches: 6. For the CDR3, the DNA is TGTGCCTGGGGACTAGCGGGTAGTATAGCCAAAAACATTCAGTACTTC. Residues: CAWGLAGSIAKNIQYF. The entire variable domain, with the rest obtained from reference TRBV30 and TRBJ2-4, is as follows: SQTIHQWPATLVQPVGSPLSLECTVEGTSNPNLYWYRQAAGRGLQLLFYSVGIGQISSEVPQNLSASRPQDRQFILSSKKLLLSDSGFYLCAWGLAGSIAKNIQYFGAGTRLSVL.

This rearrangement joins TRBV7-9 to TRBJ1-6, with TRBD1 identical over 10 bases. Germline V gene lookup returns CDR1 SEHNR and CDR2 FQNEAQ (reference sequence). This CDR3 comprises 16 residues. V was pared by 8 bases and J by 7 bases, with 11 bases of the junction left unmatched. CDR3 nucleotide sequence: TGTGCCAGCGGTCACCGGGACAGGGGATACAATTCACCCCTCCACTTT. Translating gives CASGHRDRGYNSPLHF.

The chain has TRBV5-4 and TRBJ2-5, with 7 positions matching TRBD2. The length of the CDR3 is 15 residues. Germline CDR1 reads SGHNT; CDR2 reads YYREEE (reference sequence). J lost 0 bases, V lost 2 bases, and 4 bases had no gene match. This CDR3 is CASSFEAGDQETQYF. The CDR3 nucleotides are TGTGCCAGCAGCTTTGAGGCGGGAGACCAAGAGACCCAGTACTTC.

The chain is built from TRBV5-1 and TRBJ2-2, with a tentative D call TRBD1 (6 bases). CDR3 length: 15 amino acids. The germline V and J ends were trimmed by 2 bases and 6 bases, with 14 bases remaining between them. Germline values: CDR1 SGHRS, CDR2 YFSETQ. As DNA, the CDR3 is TGCGCCAGCAGCTTCTCAGGGGCGTCCGCCGGGGAGCTGTTTTTT. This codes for CASSFSGASAGELFF.